This T cell receptor beta chain was captured in a study of T cell changes during pregnancy in multiple sclerosis. This clone was seen once. The CDR3 has 13 amino acids. The trim removed 8 bases at V and 3 bases at J, leaving 7 bases unmatched. Germline V lookup: CDR1 SGHTA, CDR2 FQGTGA. The protocol was immunoSEQ multiplex PCR, while the TCRdb copy is restricted to in-frame clones and leaves out a portion. This sample yields roughly 41,000 clones, of which 90% to 95% are seen a single time; about 7% belongs to the top ten. The sequencing here drew on CD8+ T cells from peripheral blood mononuclear cells, taken in the third trimester of pregnancy. The chain recombines TRBV7-3 with TRBJ2-7, with 7 bases that match TRBD2. The TCR originated in a female donor with multiple sclerosis, enrolled in a pregnancy study. CDR3 DNA: TGTGCCAGCGGGGAGGGGCAGGGCTACGAGCAGTACTTC. As protein: CASGEGQGYEQYF.